The rows below give T cell receptor beta chains drawn from one sample of a study of monozygotic twins with inflammatory bowel disease. Using the 5' RACE reads, TCRdb records one entry per CDR3 protein without DNA. The table lists some 170,000 distinct CDR3 sequences. Sequencing input: blood. The receptors here all came from a human donor with ulcerative colitis or Crohn's disease, or a healthy co-twin of an affected twin (not recorded which). The CDR3 runs from the conserved cysteine through the conserved F or W. The order of the fields is J gene, V gene, CDR3 protein.

TRBJ2-2,TRBV27,CASSSGQSTGELFF
TRBJ2-1,TRBV10-3,CAISGPGTSGNTYNEQFF
TRBJ1-1,TRBV2,CASSATGGRYTEAFF
TRBJ1-2,TRBV20-1,CSATGLPSRGYTF
TRBJ2-2,TRBV11-2,CASSYTSGSLGRGTGELFF
TRBJ1-5,TRBV28,CASSLLNNQPQHF
TRBJ2-2,TRBV5-1,CASSLEGTTGELFF
TRBJ2-7,TRBV12-3/TRBV12-4,CASSLLAEISSYEQYF
TRBJ2-7,TRBV12-3/TRBV12-4,CASTPGFSYEQYF
TRBJ1-1,TRBV12-3/TRBV12-4,CASSRGPEAFF
TRBJ1-5,TRBV27,CASSGTGSNQPQHF
TRBJ2-3,TRBV29-1,CSVGGGWGDTQYF
TRBJ1-6,TRBV19,CASTTGEGYSPLHF
TRBJ2-1,TRBV5-4,CASSLDPSSYNEQFF
TRBJ1-6,TRBV6-5,CASSYSRNSPLHF
TRBJ2-7,TRBV14,CASSRQGTGPYEQYF
TRBJ1-1,TRBV9,CASSAGRLNTEAFF
TRBJ1-1,TRBV6-2/TRBV6-3,CASSTTQRGPEAFF
TRBJ2-5,TRBV28,CASSRSQETQYF
TRBJ2-7,TRBV28,CASSFYGRSSYEQYF
TRBJ1-6,TRBV6-5,CASSGTGTSPLHF
TRBJ2-7,TRBV12-3/TRBV12-4,CASRGVNEQYF
TRBJ2-5,TRBV20-1,CSASGRFRGETQYF
TRBJ2-5,TRBV2,CASSEDSQETQYF
TRBJ2-5,TRBV7-9,CASSLGREGETQYF
TRBJ2-3,TRBV20-1,CSASSDRAKSTDTQYF
TRBJ1-5,TRBV27,CASSTYRGGNNQPQHF
TRBJ2-7,TRBV24-1,CATSDAGTLGIYEQYF
TRBJ2-2,TRBV12-3/TRBV12-4,CASSSSDSDGELFF
TRBJ2-1,TRBV20-1,CSARDGGTSGGAYEQFF
TRBJ2-3,TRBV21-1,CASSKGESGDTQYF
TRBJ2-4,TRBV12-3/TRBV12-4,CASSLGRQNMQYF
TRBJ1-3,TRBV28,CASRRTARFSGNTIYF
TRBJ1-4,TRBV15,CATSREGEKLFF
TRBJ2-3,TRBV7-2,CASSLRAAADTQYF
TRBJ2-2,TRBV5-1,CASSSYSPGTGELFF
TRBJ2-7,TRBV28,CASSLDGTATYEQYF
TRBJ2-3,TRBV20-1,CSASFAGGVADTQYF
TRBJ1-6,TRBV6-5,CASSYSTPDRGNSPLHF
TRBJ1-1,TRBV5-6,CASSLGYGGTTFF
TRBJ2-3,TRBV18,CASSPPPGTTPDTQYF
TRBJ2-2,TRBV20-1,CSARSPGPGSTGELFF
TRBJ2-2,TRBV5-4,CASSLDLNTGELFF
TRBJ2-2,TRBV4-2,CASSQDRTGRYTGELFF
TRBJ1-1,TRBV19,CASRRAGTGGTEAFF
TRBJ2-4,TRBV7-2,CASSPEAQGSLQYF
TRBJ2-7,TRBV7-2,CASSDRTGGQDEQYF